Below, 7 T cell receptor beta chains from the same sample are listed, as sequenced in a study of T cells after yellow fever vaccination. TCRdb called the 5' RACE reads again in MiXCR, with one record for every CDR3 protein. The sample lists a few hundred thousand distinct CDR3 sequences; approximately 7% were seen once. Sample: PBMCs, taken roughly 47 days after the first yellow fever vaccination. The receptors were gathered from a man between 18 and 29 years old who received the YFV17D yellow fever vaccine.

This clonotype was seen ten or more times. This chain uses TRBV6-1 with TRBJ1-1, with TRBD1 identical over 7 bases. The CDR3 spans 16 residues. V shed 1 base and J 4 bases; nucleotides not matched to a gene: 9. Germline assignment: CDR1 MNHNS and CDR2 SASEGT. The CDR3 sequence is CASSEEGGGAVTEAFF. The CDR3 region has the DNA TGTGCCAGCAGTGAAGAGGGAGGGGGCGCAGTCACTGAAGCTTTCTTT.

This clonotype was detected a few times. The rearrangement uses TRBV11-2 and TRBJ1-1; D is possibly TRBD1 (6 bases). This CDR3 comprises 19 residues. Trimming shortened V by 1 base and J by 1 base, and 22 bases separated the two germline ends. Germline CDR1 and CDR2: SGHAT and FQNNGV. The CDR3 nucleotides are TGTGCCAGCAGCTTAGTTCGTTCATCGTGGGGGCTTGGGAACACTGAAGCTTTCTTT. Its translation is CASSLVRSSWGLGNTEAFF.

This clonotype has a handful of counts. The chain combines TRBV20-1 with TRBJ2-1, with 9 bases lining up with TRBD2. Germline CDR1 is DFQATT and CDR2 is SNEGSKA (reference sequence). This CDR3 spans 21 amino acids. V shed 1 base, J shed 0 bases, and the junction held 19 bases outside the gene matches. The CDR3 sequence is CSARVPGAGGGVFSSYNEQFF. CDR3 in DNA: TGCAGTGCTAGAGTCCCGGGGGCTGGCGGGGGGGTCTTCAGCTCCTACAATGAGCAGTTCTTC.

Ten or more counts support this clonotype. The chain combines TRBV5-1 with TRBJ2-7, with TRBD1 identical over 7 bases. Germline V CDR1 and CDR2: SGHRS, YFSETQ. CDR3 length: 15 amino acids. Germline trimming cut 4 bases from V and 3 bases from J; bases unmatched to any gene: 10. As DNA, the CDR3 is TGCGCCAGCAGCCTGAAACGGGACAGTCTCTACGAGCAGTACTTC. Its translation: CASSLKRDSLYEQYF.

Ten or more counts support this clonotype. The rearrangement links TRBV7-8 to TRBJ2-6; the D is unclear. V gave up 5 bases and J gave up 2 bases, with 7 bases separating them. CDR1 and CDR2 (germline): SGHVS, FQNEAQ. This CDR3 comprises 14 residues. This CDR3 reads CASSQDTGANVLTF. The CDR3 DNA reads TGTGCCAGCAGCCAGGATACTGGGGCCAACGTCCTGACTTTC.

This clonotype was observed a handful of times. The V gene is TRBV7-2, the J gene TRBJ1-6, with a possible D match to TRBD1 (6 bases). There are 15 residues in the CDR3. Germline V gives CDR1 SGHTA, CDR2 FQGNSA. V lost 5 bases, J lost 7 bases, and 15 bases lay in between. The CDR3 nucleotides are TGTGCCAGCAGCATGGACAGCCGGAGAAATTCACCCCTCCACTTT. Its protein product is CASSMDSRRNSPLHF.

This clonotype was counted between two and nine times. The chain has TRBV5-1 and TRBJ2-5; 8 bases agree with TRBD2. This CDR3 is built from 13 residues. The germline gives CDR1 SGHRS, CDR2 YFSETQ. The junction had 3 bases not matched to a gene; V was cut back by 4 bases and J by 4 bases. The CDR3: CASSTGGGETQYF. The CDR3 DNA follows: TGCGCCAGCAGCACGGGGGGGGGAGAGACCCAGTACTTC.